Presented here are 14 T cell receptor beta chains from one specimen sequenced in a study of blood T cell repertoires in COVID-19. Clones were sequenced by immunoSEQ multiplex PCR, and TCRdb holds only the in-frame ones, with some missing. The top ten clones hold approximately 2.3% of a sample with about 220,000 clones, roughly 88% of them seen once. What was sequenced was PBMCs or T cells enriched from blood (not recorded which). These receptors were collected from a woman between 35 and 50 years old with acute COVID-19.

The gene calls are TRBV5-5 and TRBJ1-5, with a tentative D call TRBD1 (5 bases). The ends were cut back, 4 bases at V and 3 bases at J, with 14 bases in the middle. The CDR3 extends over 15 amino acids. From germline, CDR1 is SGHKS and CDR2 YYEKEE (reference sequence). CDR3 DNA sequence: TGTGCCAGCAGCGCCAGCGGGGGAAACAATCAGCCCCAGCATTTT. It codes for CASSASGGNNQPQHF. The complete variable domain, with remaining parts taken from reference TRBV5-5 and TRBJ1-5, reads DAGVTQSPTHLIKTRGQQVTLRCSPISGHKSVSWYQQVLGQGPQFIFQYYEKEERGRGNFPDRFSARQFPNYSSELNVNALLLGDSALYLCASSASGGNNQPQHFGDGTRLSIL.

The V gene is TRBV24-1, the J gene TRBJ2-3, with D possibly TRBD2 on 6 matching bases. This CDR3 is built from 15 residues. Trimming cost V 3 bases and J 3 bases, with 12 bases left between them. From germline, CDR1 is KGHDR and CDR2 SFDVKD. CDR3 protein: CATSDNGGGTDTQYF. Written as DNA, the CDR3 is TGTGCCACCAGTGATAACGGTGGGGGGACAGATACGCAGTATTTT.

The V call is TRBV6-5, the J call TRBJ1-4; 9 bases fit TRBD1. Germline CDR1 and CDR2: MNHEY and SVGAGI. CDR3 length: 15 residues. The V segment lost 6 bases and the J segment 3 bases; nucleotides outside the gene matches: 5. CDR3 sequence (DNA): TGTGCCAGCAGGTCCCGACAGGGGGCTAATGAAAAACTGTTTTTT. Protein: CASRSRQGANEKLFF.

The chain joins TRBV13 to TRBJ1-2; 11 bases are a match to TRBD1. This CDR3 is built from 16 residues. Losses at the gene ends were 5 bases for V and 4 bases for J; bases not matched to a gene: 9. Per germline, CDR1 PRHDT and CDR2 FYEKMQ (reference sequence). The CDR3 loop reads CASSLGQGAVSYGYTF. Written as DNA, the CDR3 is TGTGCCAGCAGCCTCGGACAGGGGGCCGTATCCTATGGCTACACCTTC.

The chain uses TRBV7-8 and TRBJ1-6; 9 nucleotides match TRBD1. The germline V gene has CDR1 SGHVS and CDR2 FQNEAQ. The J segment lost 10 bases and the V segment lost 4 bases, leaving 8 bases of the junction unmatched. The CDR3 runs to 15 residues. CDR3 amino acids: CASSSWGQGGSPLHF. The CDR3 coding sequence is TGTGCCAGCAGCTCATGGGGACAGGGCGGGTCACCCCTCCACTTT.

The chain links TRBV11-2 to TRBJ1-4; D gene ambiguous. Germline loops: CDR1 SGHAT, CDR2 FQNNGV. V was clipped by 2 bases and J by 7 bases, with 11 bases between them. The CDR3 contains 14 residues. Here the CDR3 DNA reads TGTGCCAGCAGCTTACGGGGAAGTGGTGAAAAACTGTTTTTT. This encodes CASSLRGSGEKLFF.

The chain couples TRBV11-2 to TRBJ2-1; D is uncertain. The ends were cut back, 4 bases at V and 3 bases at J, with 7 bases in the middle. The CDR3 extends over 13 amino acids. Germline CDR1 reads SGHAT; CDR2 reads FQNNGV. The CDR3 DNA reads TGTGCCAGCAGCTCCCTCGGCTACAATGAGCAGTTCTTC. As protein: CASSSLGYNEQFF.

The rearrangement uses TRBV5-1 and TRBJ2-3; 7 nucleotides line up with TRBD2. The germline CDR1 and CDR2 sequences are SGHRS and YFSETQ. The CDR3 is made up of 16 amino acids. Trimming removed 3 bases from V and 3 bases from J; junction bases left unmatched: 10. CDR3: CASSWGGDPGTDTQYF. The CDR3 DNA is TGCGCCAGCAGCTGGGGGGGGGACCCCGGTACAGATACGCAGTATTTT.

The chain combines TRBV21-1 with TRBJ1-5. TRBV21-1 is assigned pseudogene status. The CDR3 extends over 19 amino acids. CDR3 loop: CASSKERWRGAVSNQPQHF. The CDR3 region has the DNA TGTGCCAGCAGCAAAGAGAGGTGGCGGGGGGCTGTCAGCAATCAGCCCCAGCATTTT.

The chain is built from TRBV9 and TRBJ1-1, with 7 bases aligning to TRBD1. Unmatched junction bases numbered 3, after V lost 0 bases and J lost 1 base. This CDR3 region has 15 residues. Germline CDR1 SGDLS, CDR2 YYNGEE. The CDR3 DNA follows: TGTGCCAGCAGCGTAGTGCAGGGGGGGAACACTGAAGCTTTCTTT. It codes for CASSVVQGGNTEAFF. Full variable domain (remainder filled in from reference TRBV9 and TRBJ1-1): DSGVTQTPKHLITATGQRVTLRCSPRSGDLSVYWYQQSLDQGLQFLIQYYNGEERAKGNILERFSAQQFPDLHSELNLSSLELGDSALYFCASSVVQGGNTEAFFGQGTRLTVV.

The V call is TRBV11-3, the J call TRBJ2-2; D not resolved. The CDR3 runs 14 residues. Trimming removed 6 bases at V and 8 bases at J, with 16 bases between. Germline CDR1 and CDR2: SGHNT and YENEEA. The CDR3 bases are TGTGCCAGCAGACCTAGTCTCACCGCTGGGGAGCTGTTTTTT. Translated: CASRPSLTAGELFF.

V is TRBV7-8 and J is TRBJ2-7; tentatively, D is TRBD2 (6 bases). The CDR3 consists of 13 residues. The ends were cut back, 6 bases at V and 3 bases at J, with 12 bases in the middle. CDR1 and CDR2 from the germline V gene are SGHVS and FQNEAQ. The CDR3 is CASSRGGDYEQYF. The CDR3 region has the DNA TGTGCCAGCAGTCGAGGCGGGGACTACGAGCAGTACTTC.

This rearrangement joins TRBV4-3 to TRBJ2-4, with unresolved D. CDR1 LGHNA and CDR2 YSLEER come from the germline V gene. The V and J ends lost 0 bases and 0 bases respectively, with 9 bases between them. The length of the CDR3 is 16 residues. Here the CDR3 reads CASSQDRSSAKNIQYF. CDR3 in DNA: TGCGCCAGCAGCCAAGATCGGAGCTCAGCCAAAAACATTCAGTACTTC.

The rearrangement links TRBV3-1 (or the pseudogene TRBV3-2) to TRBJ2-5, with 10 nucleotides matching TRBD2. The CDR3 is 15 residues long. The V gene end was trimmed by 3 bases and the J gene end by 4 bases; junction bases not matched to a gene: 5. CDR1 is LGHDT and CDR2 is YNNKEL in the germline V gene (reference sequence). CDR3 in amino acids: CASSHQSGGAETQYF. The CDR3 bases are TGTGCCAGCAGCCACCAGAGCGGGGGGGCAGAGACCCAGTACTTC.